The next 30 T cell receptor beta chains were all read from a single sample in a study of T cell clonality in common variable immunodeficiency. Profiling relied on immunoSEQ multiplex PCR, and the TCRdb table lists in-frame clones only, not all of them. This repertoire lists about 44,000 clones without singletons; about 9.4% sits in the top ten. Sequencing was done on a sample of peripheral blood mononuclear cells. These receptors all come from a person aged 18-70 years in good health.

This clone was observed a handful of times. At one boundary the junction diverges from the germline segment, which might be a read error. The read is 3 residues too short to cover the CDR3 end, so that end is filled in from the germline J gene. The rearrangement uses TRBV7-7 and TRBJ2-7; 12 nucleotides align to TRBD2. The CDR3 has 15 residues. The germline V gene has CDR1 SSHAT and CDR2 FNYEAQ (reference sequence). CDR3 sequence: CASSPGLAGLYEQYF. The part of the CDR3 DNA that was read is TGTGCTAGCAGCCCGGGACTAGCGGGCCTATACGAG.

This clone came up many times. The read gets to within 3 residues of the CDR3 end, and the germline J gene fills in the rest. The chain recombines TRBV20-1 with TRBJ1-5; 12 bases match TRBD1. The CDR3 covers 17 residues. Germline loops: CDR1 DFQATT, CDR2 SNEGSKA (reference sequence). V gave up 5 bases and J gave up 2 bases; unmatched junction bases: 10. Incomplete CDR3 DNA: TGCAGTGCTGGGACCGGGACAGGGGGCGAGGGCAATCAGCCC. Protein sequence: CSAGTGTGGEGNQP. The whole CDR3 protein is CSAGTGTGGEGNQPQHF.

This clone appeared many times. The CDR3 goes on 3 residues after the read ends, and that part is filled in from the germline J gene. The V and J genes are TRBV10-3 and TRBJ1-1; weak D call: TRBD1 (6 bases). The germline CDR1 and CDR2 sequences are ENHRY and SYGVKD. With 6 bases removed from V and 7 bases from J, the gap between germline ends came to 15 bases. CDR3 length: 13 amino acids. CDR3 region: CAIRGAGVNEAFF. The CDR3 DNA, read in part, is TGTGCCATCAGGGGAGCAGGGGTGAATGAA.

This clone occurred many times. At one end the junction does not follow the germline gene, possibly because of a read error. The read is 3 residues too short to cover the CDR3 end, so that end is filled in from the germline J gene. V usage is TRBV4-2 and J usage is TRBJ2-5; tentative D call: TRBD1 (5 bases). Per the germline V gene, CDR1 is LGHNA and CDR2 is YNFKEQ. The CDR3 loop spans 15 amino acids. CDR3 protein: CASSQDAGFGETQYF. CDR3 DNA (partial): TGCGCCAGCAGCCAAGATGCAGGGTTCGGAGAGACC.

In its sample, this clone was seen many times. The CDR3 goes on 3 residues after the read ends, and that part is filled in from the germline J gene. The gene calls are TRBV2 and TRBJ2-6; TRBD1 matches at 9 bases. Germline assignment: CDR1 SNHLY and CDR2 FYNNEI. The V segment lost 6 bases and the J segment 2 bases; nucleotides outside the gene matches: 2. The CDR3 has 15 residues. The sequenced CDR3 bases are TGTGCCAGCAGGGGGGACAGGGCTGGGGCCAACGTC. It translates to CASRGDRAGANV. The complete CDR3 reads CASRGDRAGANVLTF.

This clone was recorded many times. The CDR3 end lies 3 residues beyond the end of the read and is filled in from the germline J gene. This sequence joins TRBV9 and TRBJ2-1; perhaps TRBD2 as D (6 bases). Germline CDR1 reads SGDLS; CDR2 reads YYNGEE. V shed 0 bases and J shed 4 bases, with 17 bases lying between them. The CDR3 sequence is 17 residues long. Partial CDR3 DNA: TGTGCCAGCAGCGTAGCTACGGGGCCGGGGGTATACAATGAG. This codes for CASSVATGPGVYNE. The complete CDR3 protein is CASSVATGPGVYNEQFF.

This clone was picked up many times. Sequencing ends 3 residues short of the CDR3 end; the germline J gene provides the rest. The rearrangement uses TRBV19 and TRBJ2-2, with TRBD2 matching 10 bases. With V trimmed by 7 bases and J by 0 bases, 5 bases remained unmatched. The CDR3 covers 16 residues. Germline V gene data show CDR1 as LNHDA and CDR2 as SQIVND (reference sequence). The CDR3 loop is CASKAGGKANTGELFF. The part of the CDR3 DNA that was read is TGTGCCAGTAAAGCGGGGGGGAAAGCGAACACCGGGGAG.

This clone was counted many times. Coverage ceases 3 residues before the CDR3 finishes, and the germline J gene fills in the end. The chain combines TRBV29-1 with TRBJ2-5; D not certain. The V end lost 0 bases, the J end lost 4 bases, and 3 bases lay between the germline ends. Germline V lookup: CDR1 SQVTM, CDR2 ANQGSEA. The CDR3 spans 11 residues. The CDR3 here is CSVEDLETQYF. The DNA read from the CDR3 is TGCAGCGTTGAAGATCTAGAGACC.

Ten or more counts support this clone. The CDR3 loop is CASSHPGQGAYEAFF. The part of the CDR3 DNA that was read is TGCGCCAGCAGCCATCCGGGACAGGGGGCATATGAA. V is TRBV5-1 and J is TRBJ1-1; 12 nucleotides match TRBD1. The read finishes 3 residues shy of the CDR3 end, and the germline J gene is used to complete it. The germline gives CDR1 SGHRS, CDR2 YFSETQ. The CDR3 loop spans 15 amino acids. V lost 4 bases, J lost 7 bases, and 8 bases stayed unmatched.

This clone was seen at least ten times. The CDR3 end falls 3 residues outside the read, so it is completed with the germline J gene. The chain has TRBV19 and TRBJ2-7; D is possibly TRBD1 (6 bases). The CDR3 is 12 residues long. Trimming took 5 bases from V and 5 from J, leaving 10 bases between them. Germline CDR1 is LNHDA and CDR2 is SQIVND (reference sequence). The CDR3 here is CASSSQGNEQYF. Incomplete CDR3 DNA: TGTGCCAGTAGTTCCCAGGGGAACGAG.

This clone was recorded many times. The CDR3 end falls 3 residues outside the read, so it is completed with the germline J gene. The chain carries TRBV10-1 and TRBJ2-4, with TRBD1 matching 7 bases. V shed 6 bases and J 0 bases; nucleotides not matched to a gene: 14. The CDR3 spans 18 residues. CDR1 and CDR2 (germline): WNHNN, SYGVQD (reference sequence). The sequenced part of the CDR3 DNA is TGCGCCAGCAGCACAGGGGCGTGGAAGATTCTAGCCAAAAACATT. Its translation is CASSTGAWKILAKNI. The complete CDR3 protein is CASSTGAWKILAKNIQYF.

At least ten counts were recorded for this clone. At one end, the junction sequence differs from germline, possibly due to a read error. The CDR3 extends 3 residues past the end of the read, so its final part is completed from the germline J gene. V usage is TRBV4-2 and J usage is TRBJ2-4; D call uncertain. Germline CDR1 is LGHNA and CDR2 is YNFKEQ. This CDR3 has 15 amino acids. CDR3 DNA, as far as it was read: TGCGCCAGCAGCCAAGAGCTAGGATCGATAAACATT. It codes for CASSQELGSINI. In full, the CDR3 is CASSQELGSINIQYF.

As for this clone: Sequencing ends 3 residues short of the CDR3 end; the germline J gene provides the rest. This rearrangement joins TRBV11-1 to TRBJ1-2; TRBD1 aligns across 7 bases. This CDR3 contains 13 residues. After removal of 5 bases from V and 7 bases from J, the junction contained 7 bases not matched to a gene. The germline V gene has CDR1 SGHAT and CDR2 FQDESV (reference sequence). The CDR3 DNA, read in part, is TGTGCCAGCAGCCCGGACAGGAGGGGTGGC. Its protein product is CASSPDRRGG. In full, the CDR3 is CASSPDRRGGYTF.

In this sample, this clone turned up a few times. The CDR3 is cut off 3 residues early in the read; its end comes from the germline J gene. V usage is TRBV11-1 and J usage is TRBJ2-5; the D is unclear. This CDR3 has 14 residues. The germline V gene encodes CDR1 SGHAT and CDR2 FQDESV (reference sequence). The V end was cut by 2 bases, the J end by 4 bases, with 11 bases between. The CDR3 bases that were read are TGTGCCAGCAGCTTAAACCCTAGTAGAGAGACC. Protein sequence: CASSLNPSRET. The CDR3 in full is CASSLNPSRETQYF.

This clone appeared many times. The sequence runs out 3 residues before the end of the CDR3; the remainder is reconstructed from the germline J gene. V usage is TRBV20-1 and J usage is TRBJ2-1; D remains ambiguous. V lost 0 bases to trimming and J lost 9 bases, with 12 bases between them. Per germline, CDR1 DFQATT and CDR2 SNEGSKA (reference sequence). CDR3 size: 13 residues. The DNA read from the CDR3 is TGCAGTGCTAGAGATGTCGGGTTTTTTGAG. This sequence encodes CSARDVGFFE. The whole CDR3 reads CSARDVGFFEQFF.

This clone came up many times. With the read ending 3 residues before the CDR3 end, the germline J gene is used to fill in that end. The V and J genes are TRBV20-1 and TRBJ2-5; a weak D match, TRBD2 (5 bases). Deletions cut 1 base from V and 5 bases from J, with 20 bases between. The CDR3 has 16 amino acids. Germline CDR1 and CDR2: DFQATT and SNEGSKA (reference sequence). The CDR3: CSARVLETISGETQYF. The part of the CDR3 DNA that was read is TGCAGTGCTAGAGTTCTCGAGACTATCTCCGGGGAGACC.

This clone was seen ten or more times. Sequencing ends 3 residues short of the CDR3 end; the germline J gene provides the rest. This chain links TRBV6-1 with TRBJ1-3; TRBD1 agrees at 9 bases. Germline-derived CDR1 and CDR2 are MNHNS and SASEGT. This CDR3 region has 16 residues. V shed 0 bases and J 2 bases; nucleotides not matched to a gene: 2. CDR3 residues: CASSEAGTGTGNTIYF. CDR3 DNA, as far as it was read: TGTGCCAGCAGTGAAGCCGGGACAGGGACTGGAAACACC.

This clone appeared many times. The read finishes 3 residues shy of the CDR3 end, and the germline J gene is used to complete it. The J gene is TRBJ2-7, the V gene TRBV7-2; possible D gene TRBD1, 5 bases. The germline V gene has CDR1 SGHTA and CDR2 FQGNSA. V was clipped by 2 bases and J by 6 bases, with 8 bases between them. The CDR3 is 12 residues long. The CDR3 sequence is CASSLYQGEQYF. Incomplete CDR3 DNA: TGTGCCAGCAGCTTATATCAGGGCGAG.

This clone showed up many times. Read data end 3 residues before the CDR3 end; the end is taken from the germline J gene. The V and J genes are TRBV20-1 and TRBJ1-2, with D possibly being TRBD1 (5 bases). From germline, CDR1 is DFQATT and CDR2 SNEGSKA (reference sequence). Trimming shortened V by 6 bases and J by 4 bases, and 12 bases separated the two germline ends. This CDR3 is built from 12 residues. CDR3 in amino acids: CSAGDSSYGYTF. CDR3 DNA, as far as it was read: TGCAGTGCAGGCGACAGTAGCTATGGC.

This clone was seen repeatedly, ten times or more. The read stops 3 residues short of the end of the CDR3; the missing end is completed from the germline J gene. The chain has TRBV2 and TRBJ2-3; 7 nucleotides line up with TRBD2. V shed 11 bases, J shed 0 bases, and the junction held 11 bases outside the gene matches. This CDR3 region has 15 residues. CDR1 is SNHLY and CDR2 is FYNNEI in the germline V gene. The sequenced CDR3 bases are TGTGCCTCTCGGACGGGGACTACAAGCACAGATACG. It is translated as CASRTGTTSTDT. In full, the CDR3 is CASRTGTTSTDTQYF.

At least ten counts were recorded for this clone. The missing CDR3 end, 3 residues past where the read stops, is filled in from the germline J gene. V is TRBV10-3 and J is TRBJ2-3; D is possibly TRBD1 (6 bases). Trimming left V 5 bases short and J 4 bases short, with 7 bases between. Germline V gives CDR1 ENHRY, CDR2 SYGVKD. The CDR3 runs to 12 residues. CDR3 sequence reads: CAISYRADTQYF. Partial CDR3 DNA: TGTGCCATCAGTTACAGGGCAGATACG.

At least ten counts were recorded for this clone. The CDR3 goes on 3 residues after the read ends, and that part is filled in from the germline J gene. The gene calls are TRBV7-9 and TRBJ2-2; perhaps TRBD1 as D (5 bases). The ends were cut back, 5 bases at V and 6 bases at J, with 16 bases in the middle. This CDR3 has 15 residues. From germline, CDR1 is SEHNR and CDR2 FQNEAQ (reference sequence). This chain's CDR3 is CASSLSQGASGELFF. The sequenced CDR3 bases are TGTGCCAGCAGCCTTAGTCAGGGTGCGTCCGGGGAG.

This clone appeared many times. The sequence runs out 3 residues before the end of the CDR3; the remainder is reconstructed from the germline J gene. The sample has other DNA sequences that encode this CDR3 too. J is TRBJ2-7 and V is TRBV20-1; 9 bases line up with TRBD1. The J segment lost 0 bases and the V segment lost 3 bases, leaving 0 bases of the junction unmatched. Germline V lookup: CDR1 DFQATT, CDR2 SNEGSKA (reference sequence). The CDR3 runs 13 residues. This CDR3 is CSARGQGSYEQYF. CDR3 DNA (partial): TGCAGTGCTAGGGGACAGGGCTCCTACGAG.

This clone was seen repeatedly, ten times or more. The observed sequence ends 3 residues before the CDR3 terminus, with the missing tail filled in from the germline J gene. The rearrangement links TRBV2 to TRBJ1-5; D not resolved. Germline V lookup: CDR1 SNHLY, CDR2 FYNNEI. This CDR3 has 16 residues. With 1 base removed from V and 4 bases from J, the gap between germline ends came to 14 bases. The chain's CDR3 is CASSEGLPQLNQPQHF. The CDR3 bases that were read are TGTGCCAGCAGTGAAGGGCTCCCACAGCTAAATCAGCCC.

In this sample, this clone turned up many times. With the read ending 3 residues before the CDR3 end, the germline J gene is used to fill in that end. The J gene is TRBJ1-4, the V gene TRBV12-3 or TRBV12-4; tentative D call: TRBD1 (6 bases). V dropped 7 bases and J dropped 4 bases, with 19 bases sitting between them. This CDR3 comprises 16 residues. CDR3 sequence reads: CASTDRIRDFNEKLFF. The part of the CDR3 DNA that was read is TGTGCCAGCACCGACAGGATCCGCGACTTTAATGAAAAA.

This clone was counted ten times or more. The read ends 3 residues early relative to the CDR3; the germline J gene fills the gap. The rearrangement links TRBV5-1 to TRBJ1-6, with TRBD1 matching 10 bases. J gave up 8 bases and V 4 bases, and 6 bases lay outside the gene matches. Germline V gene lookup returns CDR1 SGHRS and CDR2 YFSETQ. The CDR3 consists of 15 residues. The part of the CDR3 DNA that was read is TGCGCCAGCAGCCCGGGACAGGGGTGGGATTCACCC. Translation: CASSPGQGWDSP. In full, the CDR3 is CASSPGQGWDSPLHF.

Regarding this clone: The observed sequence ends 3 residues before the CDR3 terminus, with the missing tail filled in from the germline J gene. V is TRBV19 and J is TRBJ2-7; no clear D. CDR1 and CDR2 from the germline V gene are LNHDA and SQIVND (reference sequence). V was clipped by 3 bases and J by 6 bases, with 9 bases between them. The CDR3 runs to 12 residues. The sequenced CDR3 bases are TGTGCCAGTAGTATTAATGGCGGCGAG. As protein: CASSINGGE. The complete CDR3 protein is CASSINGGEQYF.

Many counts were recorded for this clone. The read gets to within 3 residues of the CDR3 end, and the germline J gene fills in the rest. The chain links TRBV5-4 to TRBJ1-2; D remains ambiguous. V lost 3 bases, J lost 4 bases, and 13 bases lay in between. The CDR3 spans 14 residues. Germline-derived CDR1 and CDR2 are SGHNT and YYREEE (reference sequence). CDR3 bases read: TGTGCCAGCAGCTCAGTACCACAGCCCTATGGC. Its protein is CASSSVPQPYG. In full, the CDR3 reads CASSSVPQPYGYTF.

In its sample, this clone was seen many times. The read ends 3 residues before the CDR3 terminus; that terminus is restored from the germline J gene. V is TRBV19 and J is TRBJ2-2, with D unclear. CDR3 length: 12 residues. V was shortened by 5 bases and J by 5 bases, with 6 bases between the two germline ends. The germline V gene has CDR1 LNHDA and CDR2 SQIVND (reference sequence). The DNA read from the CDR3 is TGTGCCAGTAGTCCCCGGACCGGGGAG. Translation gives CASSPRTGE. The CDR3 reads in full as CASSPRTGELFF.

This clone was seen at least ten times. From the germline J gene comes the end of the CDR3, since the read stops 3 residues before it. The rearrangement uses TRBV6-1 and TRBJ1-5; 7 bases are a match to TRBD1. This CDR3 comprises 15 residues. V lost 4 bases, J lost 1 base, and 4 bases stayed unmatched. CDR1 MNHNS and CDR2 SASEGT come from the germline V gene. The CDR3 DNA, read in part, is TGTGCCAGCAGTGGACAGGGCGAGAGCAATCAGCCC. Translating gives CASSGQGESNQP. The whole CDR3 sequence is CASSGQGESNQPQHF.